This TCR beta chain emerged from a study of cytomegalovirus exposure and HLA in healthy donors. Unrecorded immune exposure was likely among donors, who were nominally healthy when sampled. The study ran its PCR with 60 Vbeta and 13 Jbeta primers. The table came from immunoSEQ multiplex PCR; TCRdb's copy has only in-frame clones and leaves some out. The table includes 150,000 or so clones, roughly four fifths detected once. V was pared by 5 bases and J by 1 base, with 13 bases of the junction left unmatched. Germline CDR1 SGHRS, CDR2 YFSETQ. The CDR3 runs 19 residues. This sequence originates from a female donor in good health and CMV-seronegative. The sequenced sample consisted of PBMCs. The chain combines TRBV5-1 with TRBJ2-5; TRBD2 matches 14 bases. DNA of the CDR3: TGCGCCAGCAGTATCGGGGATCGGACTAGCGGGGGGCGCCAAGAGACCCAGTACTTC. Translating gives CASSIGDRTSGGRQETQYF.